A single T cell receptor beta chain is shown here with its context. The data were produced by immunoSEQ multiplex PCR, yet TCRdb's version contains in-frame clones alone and is incomplete. The sample gives about 150,000 clones, roughly four fifths of which show up once; about 7.7% is in the top ten. The sample belongs to a study of blood T cell repertoires in COVID-19. In Cohort 3, a recovered donor had either two negative PCRs, clearance, or symptom resolution. Per germline, CDR1 SGHAT and CDR2 FQNNGV. The junction had 8 bases not matched to a gene; V was cut back by 4 bases and J by 3 bases. CDR3 length: 16 amino acids.

Source material: PBMCs or T cells enriched from blood (not recorded which). This rearrangement joins TRBV11-2 to TRBJ2-3; 9 nucleotides match TRBD1. The receptor was isolated from a man in his fifties who had recovered from COVID-19. The CDR3 sequence: CASSSFGTGQTDTQYF. The DNA for the CDR3 is TGTGCCAGCAGCTCCTTCGGGACAGGGCAAACAGATACGCAGTATTTT.